The TCR beta chain under discussion was sequenced for a study of blood T cell repertoires in COVID-19. Study information: Both acute and convalescent COVID-19 samples were obtained from the United States, Italy and Spain. The cDNA or gDNA used as material had been derived from T cells, B-cell-depleted T cells, or PBMCs.

Original data processing: How many nucleated cells were present was estimated from reference gene primer amplification. Sequencing was performed with immunoSEQ multiplex PCR; in TCRdb, only in-frame clones are kept and a portion is missing. Clone size and the V and J calls come from that table; the DNA yielded D and trimming. The sample lists a few hundred thousand clones, 90% seen once, with less than 0.75% in the top ten. This CDR3 contains 14 residues. Germline assignment: CDR1 GTSNPN and CDR2 SVGIG (reference sequence). The ends lost 3 bases at V and 1 base at J; junction bases unmatched: 5. Only one count was recorded for this clone.

This receptor was identified in a man aged 18-30 years who had recovered from COVID-19. Material for sequencing was PBMCs or T cells enriched from blood (not recorded which). The chain employs TRBV30 and TRBJ1-1; 7 positions agree with TRBD1. The CDR3 reads CAWSGDRQNTEAFF. CDR3 nucleotides: TGTGCCTGGAGCGGGGACAGACAGAACACTGAAGCTTTCTTT.